This T cell receptor (beta chain) was documented in a study of blood T cell repertoires in COVID-19. The wider study: Samples came from the United States, Italy and Spain, spanning acute and convalescent COVID-19.

Germline V gene lookup returns CDR1 LNHDA and CDR2 SQIVND (reference sequence). The V end lost 4 bases, the J end lost 4 bases, and 13 bases lay between the germline ends. The CDR3 has 14 amino acids. Exposed participants encountered a COVID-19 case during the 2 weeks preceding study entry. The protocol was immunoSEQ multiplex PCR, while the TCRdb copy is restricted to in-frame clones and leaves out a portion. The profile shows hundreds of thousands of clones, about 86% of them singletons. J is TRBJ1-1 and V is TRBV19; TRBD1 is a possible D gene (5 bases). The origin of this receptor is a woman aged 25 to 39 who had been exposed to COVID-19. Sequencing used PBMCs or T cells enriched from blood (not recorded which). CDR3 residues: CASSSTGFGTEAFF. The DNA of the CDR3 is TGTGCCAGTAGTAGTACAGGTTTCGGCACTGAAGCTTTCTTT.